The clone carrying this TCR beta chain was observed a single time. The antigen remains undetermined. Sequencing used immunoSEQ multiplex PCR; TCRdb keeps in-frame clones, though not all of them. The sample has about 93,000 clones, 91% seen once. The data stem from a study of OX40 agonist ivuxolimab in advanced cancers. Overall study: With a range of roughly 23 to 90, age averaged approximately 60 years, and about 83% were male. Of the participants, 40% to 50% had some prior anti-PD-1, anti-PD-L1 or anti-CTLA-4 therapy, which was allowed. Study results and limitations: In the expanded peripheral T cells, antigen specificity was never determined. Researchers report that CD8+ T cells had, on average, more expanded clones than CD4+.

The CDR3 length is 14 residues. V dropped 5 bases and J dropped 7 bases, with 17 bases sitting between them. Germline V gene lookup returns CDR1 KGHSH and CDR2 LQKENI. The rearrangement joins TRBV18 to TRBJ1-2; D may be TRBD1 (6 bases). Sample: CD4+ or CD8+ T cells sorted from blood, taken in a trial of the OX40 agonist ivuxolimab. This TCR was recovered from an adult with an advanced solid tumor such as melanoma, head and neck, liver or kidney cancer. CDR3 protein: CASSRVEGEFGYTF. The CDR3, as DNA: TGTGCCAGCTCAAGGGTGGAGGGGGAGTTTGGCTACACCTTC.